What follows describes a single T cell receptor (beta chain). Antigen: not known. The assay was run at deep level. Method: immunoSEQ multiplex PCR; TCRdb's copy keeps in-frame clones and lacks some. The top ten hold about 0.13% of the sample, which has millions of clones, approximately 94% seen once. This sample was included in a study of shared clonotypes between healthy human individuals. Points from the study as a whole: Limited genetic and exposure-history diversity came from having few donors.

This CDR3 contains 18 residues. The V and J ends lost 4 bases and 6 bases, in that order; junction bases with no gene match: 11. Germline-derived CDR1 and CDR2 are LNHDA and SQIVND (reference sequence). The sequencing input was naive CD4+ T cells sorted from blood. Regarding subset: CD45RA+ positively selected. This rearrangement joins TRBV19 to TRBJ2-3; TRBD2 agrees at 15 bases. The receptor comes from a man aged 18-30 years in good health. The CDR3 DNA reads TGTGCCAGTAGTAGTCGCTCGGGACTAGCGGGAGGTGTGGATACGCAGTATTTT. This codes for CASSSRSGLAGGVDTQYF. The complete variable domain, with remaining parts taken from reference TRBV19 and TRBJ2-3, reads DGGITQSPKYLFRKEGQNVTLSCEQNLNHDAMYWYRQDPGQGLRLIYYSQIVNDFQKGDIAEGYSVSREKKESFPLTVTSAQKNPTAFYLCASSSRSGLAGGVDTQYFGPGTRLTVL.